These T cell receptor beta chains were read from a single sample in a study of T cells after yellow fever vaccination. TCRdb processed the 5' RACE reads anew with MiXCR; each CDR3 protein has one entry. Here the sample spans about 250,000 distinct CDR3 sequences, about 3.5% being singletons. The sequenced sample was PBMCs, obtained 15 days after the yellow fever booster vaccination. The source of these receptors is a man between 18 and 35 years old who received the YFV17D yellow fever vaccine. CDR3s include the opening cysteine and the closing phenylalanine or tryptophan. D genes are given only for firm matches. Size values are once, few and many counts, or a class for expanded clones, and some rows have none.

TGTGCCAGCAACGACGGTTTGAACACTGAAGCTTTCTTT | CASNDGLNTEAFF | TRBJ1-1 | many | 13 | . | TRBV27
TGTGCCAGCAGTTTAGGGTTTGGGGGGGCCGACTCCCTCTCCTACAATGAGCAGTTCTTC | CASSLGFGGADSLSYNEQFF | TRBJ2-1 | many | 20 | . | TRBV12-3/TRBV12-4
TGTGCCAGCAGGGTTAGGTCTGGGGCCAACGTCCTGACTTTC | CASRVRSGANVLTF | TRBJ2-6 | few | 14 | . | TRBV12-3/TRBV12-4
TGTGCCACCTCCCGGATCGGACGGGGCTACGAGCAGTACTTC | CATSRIGRGYEQYF | TRBJ2-7 | many | 14 | . | TRBV6-1
TGTGCCAGCAGCCCCCAATGCGGGCAGGGTGACACCGGGGAGCTGTTTTTT | CASSPQCGQGDTGELFF | TRBJ2-2 | many | 17 | . | TRBV5-7
TGTGCCAGTAGTGGCGGGGGGCCTAGAAGGAATGAGCAGTTCTTC | CASSGGGPRRNEQFF | TRBJ2-1 | few | 15 | TRBD2 | TRBV19
TGTGCCAGCAGCCTGGGGACGGGAGACCTCTACGAGCAGTACTTC | CASSLGTGDLYEQYF | TRBJ2-7 | many | 15 | . | TRBV5-5
TGCGCCAGCAGCCAAGGCGGTGGCAGGGGGCCTCTTGGCTACACCTTC | CASSQGGGRGPLGYTF | TRBJ1-2 | few | 16 | TRBD1 | TRBV4-3
TGTGCCAGCAGCTTAGCGGCTCCGACGGAGACCAAAAACATTCAGTACTTC | CASSLAAPTETKNIQYF | TRBJ2-4 | many | 17 | . | TRBV7-2
TGTGCCAGCAGCTTGGGTATCTACGCGGAGACCCAGTACTTC | CASSLGIYAETQYF | TRBJ2-5 | many | 14 | . | TRBV5-6
TGTGCCAGCAGGCAGGGTATCTCCCAGCCCCAGCATTTT | CASRQGISQPQHF | TRBJ1-5 | many | 13 | . | TRBV6-5
TGCAGTGCTAGACCCCTGGAGGGGGGGGCCCTGGAGACCCAGTACTTC | CSARPLEGGALETQYF | TRBJ2-5 | . | 16 | . | TRBV20-1
TGTGCCAGCAGTACCGTCTCAGGGGGTAGTGGCTACACCTTC | CASSTVSGGSGYTF | TRBJ1-2 | many | 14 | TRBD1 | TRBV27
TGTGCCAGCAGTTACAGAAACACTGAAGCTTTCTTT | CASSYRNTEAFF | TRBJ1-1 | many | 12 | . | TRBV6-2/TRBV6-3
TGTGCCAGCAGCGTAGCTCCCCGGCCAGGTTGGGAATCACCCCTCCACTTT | CASSVAPRPGWESPLHF | TRBJ1-6 | many | 17 | . | TRBV9
TGCGCCAGCAAACCAGGGGGCGGCTACGAGCAGTACTTC | CASKPGGGYEQYF | TRBJ2-7 | many | 13 | TRBD1 | TRBV5-1
TGCAGTGCCCGCCGGGCGGGGGGGCGTGAGACCCAGTACTTC | CSARRAGGRETQYF | TRBJ2-5 | few | 14 | TRBD2 | TRBV20-1
TGTGCCAGCAGTTTGGGCGGGGACCAAGAGACCCAGTACTTC | CASSLGGDQETQYF | TRBJ2-5 | many | 14 | . | TRBV12-3/TRBV12-4
TGTGCCAGCAGTTACTCCGGAGATTCCTACGAGCAGTACTTC | CASSYSGDSYEQYF | TRBJ2-7 | many | 14 | . | TRBV6-5
TGCGCCAGCAGCCAAGCACAGGGCGGCACTGAAGCTTTCTTT | CASSQAQGGTEAFF | TRBJ1-1 | . | 14 | . | TRBV4-3
TGTGCCAGCAGCTGGGGGACAGGGGGCTATGAGCAGTTCTTC | CASSWGTGGYEQFF | TRBJ2-1 | few | 14 | TRBD1 | TRBV5-6
TGTGCCAGCAGCCCGACAGGGATGGCAGATACGCAGTATTTT | CASSPTGMADTQYF | TRBJ2-3 | many | 14 | TRBD1 | TRBV11-3
TGCAGTGCTAGAGCAGGGACAGCTAACACTGAAGCTTTCTTT | CSARAGTANTEAFF | TRBJ1-1 | many | 14 | TRBD1 | TRBV20-1
TGTGCCATCAGTGGGTCGGGGACAGGGGAGTTACAGCCCCAGCATTTT | CAISGSGTGELQPQHF | TRBJ1-5 | many | 16 | TRBD1 | TRBV10-3
TGCGCCAGCAGTACCGACAGGGTCAATGAGCAGTTCTTC | CASSTDRVNEQFF | TRBJ2-1 | many | 13 | TRBD1 | TRBV5-1
TGCAGTGCTAGGACCCTCGGGACAGGGCCCTATGGCTACACCTTC | CSARTLGTGPYGYTF | TRBJ1-2 | few | 15 | TRBD1 | TRBV20-1
TGCAGCGTTGACGGAGGGCGGAACGGTCCTGAAGCTTTCTTT | CSVDGGRNGPEAFF | TRBJ1-1 | few | 14 | . | TRBV29-1
TGTGCCAGTAGTATTGGTGAAGGGTACACTGAAGCTTTCTTT | CASSIGEGYTEAFF | TRBJ1-1 | . | 14 | . | TRBV19
TGTGCCAGCAGCTTAGGGGGGACTGGGGCCAACGTCCTGACTTTC | CASSLGGTGANVLTF | TRBJ2-6 | many | 15 | . | TRBV7-2
TGTGCCAGTAGTACCTATACAGGGGGCGCGACCGGGGAGCTGTTTTTT | CASSTYTGGATGELFF | TRBJ2-2 | few | 16 | TRBD1 | TRBV19
TGTGCCAGCAGCACCCACAGGTTAAGGGACACCGGGGAGCTGTTTTTT | CASSTHRLRDTGELFF | TRBJ2-2 | many | 16 | . | TRBV11-2
TGCGCCAGCAGCTCGGGGACTTACCTTAAAGAGACCCAGTACTTC | CASSSGTYLKETQYF | TRBJ2-5 | many | 15 | . | TRBV5-1
TGCGCCAGCAGCTTGGGGAGTCAGGGTGGAAACACCATATATTTT | CASSLGSQGGNTIYF | TRBJ1-3 | many | 15 | . | TRBV5-1
TGTGCCAGCAGCCAAGCTAGCGCTCACTACGAGCAGTACTTC | CASSQASAHYEQYF | TRBJ2-7 | many | 14 | . | TRBV7-6
TGTGCCAGCAGTGAAGGGGACTCGAGCTCCTACGAGCAGTACTTC | CASSEGDSSSYEQYF | TRBJ2-7 | many | 15 | . | TRBV6-1
TGCGCCAGCAGCCAAGCTGGGAGAGGGACGGGCCAAGAGACCCAGTACTTC | CASSQAGRGTGQETQYF | TRBJ2-5 | many | 17 | . | TRBV4-3
TGTGCCAGCAGCTTGGGGAGATTTCCCGGAAATGAGCAGTTCTTC | CASSLGRFPGNEQFF | TRBJ2-1 | many | 15 | . | TRBV7-9
TGTGCCAGCAGGCCGGGACTAGCGGGGGGGAGCTCCTACGAGCAGTACTTC | CASRPGLAGGSSYEQYF | TRBJ2-7 | many | 17 | TRBD2 | TRBV27
TGTGCCACCAGTGAGGCCTGGGGGGGAGAGACCCAGTACTTC | CATSEAWGGETQYF | TRBJ2-5 | many | 14 | TRBD2 | TRBV24-1
TGTGCCAGCTCATCAACGTACAGACAGGGCCAAGAGACCCAGTACTTC | CASSSTYRQGQETQYF | TRBJ2-5 | many | 16 | TRBD1 | TRBV18
TGCAGCGCTCGGTCGGGGGCCAGAAATGAGCAGTTCTTC | CSARSGARNEQFF | TRBJ2-1 | . | 13 | . | TRBV20-1
TGTGCCACCAGTGAAACAGGGACGGATACGCAGTATTTT | CATSETGTDTQYF | TRBJ2-3 | many | 13 | . | TRBV24-1
TGTGCCAGCAGCTGGTGGACAGGGAAGTATGGCTACACCTTC | CASSWWTGKYGYTF | TRBJ1-2 | many | 14 | TRBD1 | TRBV5-4
TGTGCCAGCAGCGTGAGTAATGAGCAGTTCTTC | CASSVSNEQFF | TRBJ2-1 | many | 11 | . | TRBV9
TGTGCCAGCTCACCTCCAGGAGTCCACGGCTACACCTTC | CASSPPGVHGYTF | TRBJ1-2 | many | 13 | . | TRBV18
TGTGCCAGCAGTGAAGCGCGGACAGGGCGGTTTGGTTCCCAGCATTTT | CASSEARTGRFGSQHF | TRBJ1-5 | many | 16 | TRBD1 | TRBV2
TGTGCCACCAGTGATTTTTCAGCGGGGGAGGAGCAGTTCTTC | CATSDFSAGEEQFF | TRBJ2-1 | few | 14 | TRBD2 | TRBV24-1
TGTGCCAGCAGCTTAGTTCGGGAGAATGAGCAGTTCTTC | CASSLVRENEQFF | TRBJ2-1 | many | 13 | . | TRBV7-2
TGCAGTGCCCCGAGCGGGAGGTCGTATAATGAAAAACTGTTTTTT | CSAPSGRSYNEKLFF | TRBJ1-4 | many | 15 | . | TRBV20-1
TGTGCCAGCTCCCAGACCCCAGGGAACACTGAAGCTTTCTTT | CASSQTPGNTEAFF | TRBJ1-1 | many | 14 | . | TRBV18
TGTGCCAGCAGTTTGGGGACGGGGGCGGGGCGGCCCCAGCATTTT | CASSLGTGAGRPQHF | TRBJ1-5 | many | 15 | . | TRBV12-3/TRBV12-4
TGCAGCGTTAACAGGGTGGACACCGGGGAGCTGTTTTTT | CSVNRVDTGELFF | TRBJ2-2 | many | 13 | . | TRBV29-1